The T cell receptor (beta chain) described here comes from a study of radiation and T cells in renal cell carcinoma (dated by TCRdb to 2020 to 2022). Background on the whole study: Samples came from a clinical trial, in which primary renal cell carcinomas received 15 Gy stereotactic body radiation therapy followed by nephrectomy 4 weeks later. TCR beta sequencing covered over 50 samples in total, comprising some 26 tumors and roughly 27 peripheral blood samples. Across all 50 or so samples, under 4,500,000 unique CDR3 nucleotide sequences, encoding 2 million to 3 million unique CDR3 amino acid sequences, were identified. Summary of the overall study and its limitations: Blood repertoire dynamics were not followed beyond 4 weeks after treatment. Because pretreatment tumor biopsies were not available, the study could not determine whether clonotypes were already present within the tumor at baseline. Because the trial had a single-armed design, the trial could not examine how radiation dose or scheduling affected the TCR repertoire. In blood, the top tumor clonotypes increased from baseline to 2 weeks after radiation and then shrank by 4 weeks, which suggests a temporary expansion of tumor-resident clones.

TCR beta libraries were generated from genomic DNA with the immunoSEQ kit, following the manufacturer's recommendations. To prepare libraries, a first multiplex PCR with proprietary primers was run, followed by a second PCR that added unique barcodes, and a bead cleanup was done after each round. Each sample batch included a kit-provided positive control reaction and a negative control reaction. The final libraries underwent checking on an Agilent 4200 TapeStation D1000 ScreenTape, volumetric pooling, and quantification by qPCR. An Illumina NextSeq500 fitted with a MidOutput 150-cycle cartridge performed the sequencing, running 156 Read1 cycles and 15 Index1 cycles with the kit's custom primers. The pooled library was loaded at around 1.1 pM with a roughly 20% PhiX control spike-in. Under the source paper's analysis protocol: Vendor-processed data were analyzed in R, with a clonotype defined as all T cells sharing the same CDR3 nucleotide sequence. For clone abundance analyses, frequencies were normalized to the 10,000 most abundant clones per sample. Public T cell clones, averaging fewer than five per sample, were removed before analysis. A difference in abundance of at least 32-fold between compartments was used to define tumor-enriched and baseline blood-enriched clonotypes. A beta-binomial differential abundance model was used to identify clonotypes that expanded or contracted between blood time points. The Baroni-Urbani and Buser coefficient was used to measure tumor-blood repertoire similarity, and groups were compared with two-tailed Wilcoxon tests in R. This is the immuneACCESS table as TCRdb keeps it, with only in-frame sequences that have V and J called. A part of the clones is gone; compared with another copy, unresolved V genes explain less than half, and the rest is unexplained. The V and J calls and clone size are taken from that table; D and trimming were inferred from the DNA. In this sample the table shows some 150,000 clones, less than 90% of which occur a single time. Roughly a quarter of the sample belongs to the ten largest clones.

From V the trimming removes 4 bases and from J it removes 1 base, while the gene matches leave 9 bases of the junction unaccounted for. The CDR3 holds 16 amino acids from the cysteine to the phenylalanine. Of all the DNA, just the CDR3 is kept, 48 bases in frame from base 1. CDR1 and CDR2 are read off the germline V gene as SGDLS and YYNGEE. As for this clone: Its antigen is unknown. Base qualities are missing; no much larger clone stands one base away.

Per the publication, the time point label means: baseline pretreatment blood. The sample's treatment or condition, from its label and the paper: 15 Gy SBRT to primary tumor, nephrectomy 4 weeks later. To follow tumor-enriched clonotypes, peripheral blood was collected serially from radiation-treated patients at baseline and again at 2 weeks and 4 weeks after SBRT. All patients had renal cell carcinoma with clear cell pathology. The QIAamp DNA Blood Mini Kit (Qiagen) was used to prepare genomic DNA for TCR sequencing. Only samples passing all quality control checks were included in the analyses. The input for sequencing was blood, taken from a patient whose treatment included radiotherapy and nephrectomy. This sequence was found in a woman between 50 and 59 years old with renal cell carcinoma. Rearrangement joined TRBV9 to TRBJ2-3, with TRBD1 identical over 7 junction bases. The nucleotides are TGTGCCAGCAGCACACTGACAGGGTCGGGCACAGATACGCAGTATTTT. Its protein product is CASSTLTGSGTDTQYF. Reference TRBV9 and TRBJ2-3 proteins supply the regions before and after the CDR3; the full variable domain is: DSGVTQTPKHLITATGQRVTLRCSPRSGDLSVYWYQQSLDQGLQFLIQYYNGEERAKGNILERFSAQQFPDLHSELNLSSLELGDSALYFCASSTLTGSGTDTQYFGPGTRLTVL.